This T cell receptor beta chain came from a study of cytomegalovirus exposure and HLA in healthy donors. Trimming at V came to 6 bases and at J to 4 bases, leaving 4 bases not matched to a gene. Germline V gene data show CDR1 as MNHEY and CDR2 as SVGAGI. This CDR3 has 15 residues. Study-wide results and limits: Presence/absence comparisons presumed near-even sequencing depth among donors.

In the PCR, 60 Vbeta and 13 Jbeta primers were used. TCRdb's table, derived via immunoSEQ multiplex PCR, lists solely in-frame clones and lacks some. This repertoire shows around 260,000 clones, 75% to 85% found once; its top ten account for less than 0.4%. About this clone itself: No antigen is known for it.

This chain uses TRBV6-5 with TRBJ2-5; 14 nucleotides agree with TRBD2. This receptor was identified in a girl aged 2-10 years in good health and CMV-seronegative. What was sequenced was PBMCs. CDR3 nucleotide sequence: TGTGCCAGCAGGGGACTAGCGGGAGTAAGAGAGACCCAGTACTTC. Protein product: CASRGLAGVRETQYF.